These T cell receptor beta chains were read from a single sample in a study of T cell responses to AZD1222 COVID-19 vaccine. TCRdb's copy holds only in-frame clones and misses some; the assay was immunoSEQ multiplex PCR. The table has 120,000 or so clones, more than 65% seen once; the top ten hold about a quarter. Specimen: peripheral blood, collected 28 days after the second AZD1222 dose. The receptors shown here come from an adult who received the AZD1222 COVID-19 vaccine. Both conserved end residues are part of each CDR3. D genes are given only for firm matches. Where a row states a size, it is once, few, many or the class of an expanded clone; other rows omit it.

j_call	clone_size	v_call	d_call	cdr3_nt	cdr3_aa
TRBJ2-4	-	TRBV6-5	TRBD1	TGTGCCAGCACCGAGAATAAAGGACAGGGCGGCATTCAGTACTTC	CASTENKGQGGIQYF
TRBJ2-5	-	TRBV7-2	-	TGTGCCAGCAGCCCCGCCGAGACCCAGTACTTC	CASSPAETQYF
TRBJ1-5	-	TRBV6-5	-	TGTGCCAGCAGTCGAGGAGACCAGCCCCAGCATTTT	CASSRGDQPQHF
TRBJ1-1	-	TRBV5-1	TRBD1	TGCGCCAGCAGCCCAAGGGGACAGGCCACTGAAGCTTTCTTT	CASSPRGQATEAFF
TRBJ2-1	-	TRBV7-9	-	TGTGCCAGCAGCCGTTTTATGTGGGAGCAGTTCTTC	CASSRFMWEQFF
TRBJ2-3	-	TRBV7-3	-	TGTGCCAGCAGCTTGGGCACCCCCACAGATACGCAGTATTTT	CASSLGTPTDTQYF
TRBJ1-3	-	TRBV28	-	TGTGCCAGTTCAGAACGTCGAAACACCATATATTTT	CASSERRNTIYF
TRBJ1-6	-	TRBV2	TRBD1	TGTGCCATCGTCCCGGGACAGGGCAATTCACCCCTCCACTTT	CAIVPGQGNSPLHF
TRBJ2-3	-	TRBV7-9	TRBD1	TGTGCCAGCAGCCCCGGACAGGCGCACACAGATACGCAGTATTTT	CASSPGQAHTDTQYF
TRBJ1-3	-	TRBV18	-	TGTGCCAGCTCACCACCGGAGTCCGGAAACACCATATATTTT	CASSPPESGNTIYF
TRBJ2-3	-	TRBV4-1	-	TGCGCCAGCAGCCACAACACGGGGCAGGGGGATACGCAGTATTTT	CASSHNTGQGDTQYF
TRBJ1-1	-	TRBV27	-	TGTGCCAGCAGTTTAGGGTCAAGTAAGAGGAGATACACTGAAGCTTTCTTT	CASSLGSSKRRYTEAFF
TRBJ1-2	-	TRBV27	TRBD1	TGTGCCAGCAGTAACCCGGGGACAGGGGTAGGCTACACCTTC	CASSNPGTGVGYTF
TRBJ2-7	-	TRBV2	-	TGTGCCAGCAGTGAACAGGGGCAGAGCTACGAGCAGTACTTC	CASSEQGQSYEQYF
TRBJ2-1	-	TRBV20-1	-	TGCACCCTCGGGATTTACAATGAGCAGTTCTTC	CTLGIYNEQFF
TRBJ2-7	-	TRBV28	TRBD1	TGTGCCAGCAGTCCCTCACCCGGGACAGGAGTTTACGAGCAGTACTTC	CASSPSPGTGVYEQYF
TRBJ1-3	-	TRBV28	TRBD1	TGTGCCAGCAGCCCCCACTCACAGGGGGGAAACACCATATATTTT	CASSPHSQGGNTIYF
TRBJ2-3	-	TRBV5-1	-	TGCGCCAGCAGCTTGGCTGATACGCAGTATTTT	CASSLADTQYF
TRBJ1-1	-	TRBV6-5	-	TGTGCCAGCAGTTCTCGGACACTGCGACCGAACACTGAAGCTTTCTTT	CASSSRTLRPNTEAFF
TRBJ1-4	-	TRBV7-2	-	TGTGCCAGCAGCCCTCGTAAAGGGAGTGAAAAACTGTTTTTT	CASSPRKGSEKLFF
TRBJ1-2	-	TRBV7-2	-	TGTGCCAGCAGCTCGAACGCCCCTTATGGCTACACCTTC	CASSSNAPYGYTF
TRBJ1-4	-	TRBV23-1	-	TGCGCCAGCAGTCAATCGATAGGGTACGGTAGGAATGAAAAACTGTTTTTT	CASSQSIGYGRNEKLFF
TRBJ1-5	-	TRBV29-1	-	TGCAGCGTTGAATTAAGCCTGGGGCAGCCCCAGCATTTT	CSVELSLGQPQHF
TRBJ1-4	-	TRBV7-2	-	TGTGCCAGCAGCTTAGGGGGCAGGCGGGAAGAAAAACTGTTTTTT	CASSLGGRREEKLFF
TRBJ2-2	-	TRBV12-3/TRBV12-4	-	TGTGCCAGCAGAGCACAGGGTCCCGGGGAGCTGTTTTTT	CASRAQGPGELFF
TRBJ1-2	-	TRBV5-1	-	TGCGCCAGCAGCTTGGCCGAAGGAGGGGTCGGCTACACCTTC	CASSLAEGGVGYTF
TRBJ2-1	-	TRBV5-1	-	TGCGCCAGCAGCTTGGCCTCGACCTACAATGAGCAGTTCTTC	CASSLASTYNEQFF
TRBJ1-1	-	TRBV18	TRBD1	TGTGCCAGCTCACCACTCGGGACAGGGGGCCGGGACACTGAAGCTTTCTTT	CASSPLGTGGRDTEAFF
TRBJ1-1	-	TRBV4-3	-	TGCGCCAGCAGCCAAGTCGACAGTTACGCTGAAGCTTTCTTT	CASSQVDSYAEAFF
TRBJ1-2	-	TRBV19	-	TGTGCCAGTAGTGAGACAAGGAACTATGGCTACACCTTC	CASSETRNYGYTF
TRBJ2-1	-	TRBV6-6	-	TGTGCCAGCAGCTTTTCAAGTGGAAAGGATGAGCAGTTCTTC	CASSFSSGKDEQFF
TRBJ1-5	-	TRBV28	TRBD1	TGTGCCAGCAGTCCCTACCGACAGGGGAATCAGCCCCAGCATTTT	CASSPYRQGNQPQHF
TRBJ2-1	-	TRBV9	-	TGTGCCAGCAGCGTAGACGGCCATGAGCAGTTCTTC	CASSVDGHEQFF
TRBJ1-5	-	TRBV4-1	-	TGCGCCAGCAGCCCCGTCGTAGGTAAAGATCAGCCCCAGCATTTT	CASSPVVGKDQPQHF
TRBJ2-3	few	TRBV13	-	TGTGCCAGCAGCTCCTCCTCGGGGGCCGGGGGAGATACGCAGTATTTT	CASSSSSGAGGDTQYF
TRBJ1-5	-	TRBV7-2	-	TGTGCCAGCAGCTTAGAGGGAGGGCACCAGCCCCAGCATTTT	CASSLEGGHQPQHF
TRBJ1-5	-	TRBV5-6	-	TGTGCCAGCAGCTTAGCCGGGCTCCAAGGGTCACAGCCCCAGCATTTT	CASSLAGLQGSQPQHF
TRBJ2-2	-	TRBV9	-	TGTGCCAGCAGCGCGGGGGGACAGGCCAGGGAGCTGTTTTTT	CASSAGGQARELFF
TRBJ1-6	-	TRBV7-2	-	TGTGCCAGCAACCGTGCTACCTCCTATAATTCACCCCTCCACTTT	CASNRATSYNSPLHF
TRBJ1-3	-	TRBV19	TRBD1	TGTGCCAGTAGTATAACCCCGGGACAGTACGTTGGAAACACCATATATTTT	CASSITPGQYVGNTIYF
TRBJ1-6	-	TRBV7-2	TRBD1	TGTGCCAGCAGTCCTAGACAGGGAGATTCACCCCTCCACTTT	CASSPRQGDSPLHF
TRBJ2-2	-	TRBV11-2	TRBD2	TGTGCCAGCGGGGGGGGAATTGGGACCCTATGGACCGGGGAGCTGTTTTTT	CASGGGIGTLWTGELFF